The T cell receptor beta chain described here comes from a study of shared clonotypes between healthy human individuals. Turning to the study itself: Those who served as donors were a couple of women and a few men between the ages of 18 and 49. Broader study findings: Non-shared clonotypes showed lower generation probabilities than clonotypes common to all four donors. Sampling used blood alone; tissue repertoires probably differ.

CD45RO-negative, CCR7-selected cells formed the naive CD8 fraction, which excluded terminally differentiated effector memory CD45RA+ cells. The data were produced by immunoSEQ multiplex PCR, yet TCRdb's version contains in-frame clones alone and is incomplete. The sample carries 2 million to 2.5 million clones, 85% to 95% recorded once. As regards this clone: As yet, its antigen is unknown.

Germline V CDR1 and CDR2: SGHNT, YYREEE (reference sequence). The CDR3 contains 16 residues. Trimming cost V 2 bases and J 3 bases; bases outside gene matches: 9. The receptor was derived from a man aged 18 to 35 in good health. Some clones in this sample may be carry-over from other donors' samples. This chain uses TRBV5-4 with TRBJ2-7; 9 positions agree with TRBD1. Sequencing was performed on naive CD8+ T cells from PBMCs. The CDR3 DNA sequence: TGTGCCAGCAGCTTAGACAGGGGGAGTACTGGCTACGAGCAGTACTTC. Protein sequence: CASSLDRGSTGYEQYF.